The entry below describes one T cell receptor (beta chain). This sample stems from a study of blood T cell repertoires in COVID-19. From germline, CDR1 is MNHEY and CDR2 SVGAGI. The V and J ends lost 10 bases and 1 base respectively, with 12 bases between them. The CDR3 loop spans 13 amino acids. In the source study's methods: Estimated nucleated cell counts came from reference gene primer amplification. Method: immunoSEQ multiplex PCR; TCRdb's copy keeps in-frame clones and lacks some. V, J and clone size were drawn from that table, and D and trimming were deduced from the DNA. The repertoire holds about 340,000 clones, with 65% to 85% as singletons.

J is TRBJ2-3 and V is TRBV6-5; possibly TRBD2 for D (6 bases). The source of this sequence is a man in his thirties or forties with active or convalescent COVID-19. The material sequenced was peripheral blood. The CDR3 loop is CATSGGGTDTQYF. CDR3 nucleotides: TGTGCCACCTCGGGCGGGGGCACAGATACGCAGTATTTT.